The clone carrying this T cell receptor beta chain was recorded many times. Its cognate antigen is unknown. With V trimmed by 0 bases and J by 2 bases, 7 bases remained unmatched. The CDR3 consists of 17 residues. Germline V gene data show CDR1 as SGHRS and CDR2 as YFSETQ. The data are from a study of T cells after yellow fever vaccination. Findings and caveats of the study: Booster sampling recovered most clones from primary vaccination (96% CD4, roughly 88% CD8).

Template switching by 5'RACE produced TCR cDNA, adding a universal primer site and UMIs. Each CDR3 protein is one row after TCRdb ran MiXCR on the 5' RACE reads. This table has 500,000 to 650,000 distinct CDR3 sequences, about 12% appearing once. Sequencing was performed on PBMCs, taken on the day of the yellow fever booster vaccination. This receptor was taken from a man aged 30 to 39 who received the YFV17D yellow fever vaccine. The chain links TRBV5-1 to TRBJ2-1; 8 bases align to TRBD1. The CDR3 protein is CASSLGQGRFTYNEQFF. The CDR3 region has the DNA TGCGCCAGCAGCTTGGGACAGGGGCGATTCACCTACAATGAGCAGTTCTTC.